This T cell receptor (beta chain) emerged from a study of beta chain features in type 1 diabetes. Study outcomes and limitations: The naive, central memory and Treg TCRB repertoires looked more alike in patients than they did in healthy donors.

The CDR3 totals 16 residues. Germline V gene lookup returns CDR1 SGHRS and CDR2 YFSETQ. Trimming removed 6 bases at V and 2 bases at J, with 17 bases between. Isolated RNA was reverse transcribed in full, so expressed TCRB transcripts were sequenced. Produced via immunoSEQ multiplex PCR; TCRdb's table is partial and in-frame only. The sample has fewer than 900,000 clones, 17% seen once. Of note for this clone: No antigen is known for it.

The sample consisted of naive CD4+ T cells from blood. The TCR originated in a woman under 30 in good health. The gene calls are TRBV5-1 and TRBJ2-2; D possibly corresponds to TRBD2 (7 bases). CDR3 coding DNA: TGCGCCAGCACCCAAACGGGGGGCTTCAACACCGGGGAGCTGTTTTTT. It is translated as CASTQTGGFNTGELFF.